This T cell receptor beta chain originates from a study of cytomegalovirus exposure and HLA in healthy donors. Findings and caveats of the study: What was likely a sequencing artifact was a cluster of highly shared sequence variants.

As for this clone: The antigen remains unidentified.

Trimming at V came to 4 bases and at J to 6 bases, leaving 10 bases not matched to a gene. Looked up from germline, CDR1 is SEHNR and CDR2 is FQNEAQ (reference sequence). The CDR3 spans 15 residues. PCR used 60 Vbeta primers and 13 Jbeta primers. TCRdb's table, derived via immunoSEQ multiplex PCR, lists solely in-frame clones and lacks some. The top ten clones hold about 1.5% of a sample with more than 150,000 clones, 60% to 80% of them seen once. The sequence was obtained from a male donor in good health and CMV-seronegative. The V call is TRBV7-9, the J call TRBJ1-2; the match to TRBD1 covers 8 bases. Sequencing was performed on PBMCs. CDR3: CASSSSSYRGDGYTF. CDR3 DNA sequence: TGTGCCAGCAGCTCAAGTAGCTACAGGGGGGATGGCTACACCTTC.